The subject of this entry is one T cell receptor beta chain. Antigen unknown. These data originate in a study of cytomegalovirus exposure and HLA in healthy donors. Study findings and constraints: The authors later found HLA-associated TCR beta chains more clonally expanded than equally common others.

It was with 60 Vbeta and 13 Jbeta primers that the PCR ran. Sequencing used immunoSEQ multiplex PCR; TCRdb keeps in-frame clones, though not all of them. The sample lists 200,000 or so clones, about 81% occurring once. The clonotype was recovered from a woman aged 45-60 years in good health and CMV-seropositive. Sequenced sample: PBMCs.

The CDR3 loop is CASSLGDRGASEKLFF. CDR3 DNA: TGTGCCAGCAGCTTGGGGGACAGGGGGGCCAGTGAAAAACTGTTTTTT. The rearrangement links TRBV5-5 to TRBJ1-4; 11 bases line up with TRBD1. The ends lost 0 bases at V and 7 bases at J; junction bases unmatched: 5. The CDR3 extends over 16 amino acids. Looked up from germline, CDR1 is SGHKS and CDR2 is YYEKEE (reference sequence).